The sequence of this TCR beta chain was determined in a study of shared clonotypes between healthy human individuals (dated by TCRdb to 2020 to 2022). Background for the entire study: The cohort comprised a couple of women and three men aged 18 to 49 years. Different laboratories and diverse techniques were used to prepare libraries and sequence TCR repertoires, to increase sequencing depth and limit assay-specific biases. For each donor, three plates each were used for CD4 naive and CD4 memory, two plates were used for CD8 naive, and one plate was used for CD8 memory. Blood TCR repertoires of about 5 healthy adults were deeply sequenced to estimate repertoire size and the extent of clonotype sharing between individuals. Between about 0.8 and 9 billion PBMCs per donor were obtained by leukapheresis. Summary of the overall study and its limitations: Clonotypes shared by all four sorted-subset donors showed higher generation probabilities than non-shared clonotypes. Sampling was restricted to blood, and TCR repertoires in tissues likely differ from the TCR repertoires found in blood. Rarefaction of sorted-subset datasets indicated incomplete sequencing despite the large sequencing depth. Larger estimated clonotype richness was generally found for naive subsets than for memory subsets. The genetic and exposure-history diversity represented was limited by the small number of donors. When a few donors were compared, the shared fraction of clonotypes was about 5.4% for naive CD4, approximately 3.5% for naive CD8, more than 2% for memory CD4, and about 0.36% for memory CD8. Pairwise subsampling led to the expectation that sequencing depth would affect the degree of clonotype sharing among donors.

TCR CDR3 regions were amplified from genomic DNA by multiplex PCR using the deep immunoSEQ assay. Extracted genomic DNA from each cell subset was spread evenly across all wells of several immunoSEQ 96-well plates, with each plate serving as a replicate. Each replicate PCR for sorted subsets received roughly 0.2 ug genomic DNA, equal to about 29,000 T cell genomes. The purified libraries were quantified using a Qubit 3.0 fluorometer, sized with a Bioanalyzer 2100, and then quantified again using the KAPA Library Quantification kit. A separate single-read 150-cycle Illumina NextSeq 550 flow cell was used to sequence each immunoSEQ 96-well plate. Regarding the original processing steps: Because the immunoSEQ output held only junctional sequences and lacked quality scores, the filtering could not match the filtering applied to full-length reads. To assign V/J genes and CDR3, sequences were annotated using PyIR, a Python wrapper for IgBLAST v1.9, with IMGT germline references. Any read was removed if the V/J assignment was weak (E-value above 1e-6), the CDR3 was missing, or the read contained stop codons, out-of-frame junctions, or ambiguous translated residues. A V3J clonotype was defined by an identical inferred V gene, J gene, and CDR3 amino acid sequence. The percentage overlap between two repertoires was calculated by dividing the number of shared unique clonotypes by the size of the smaller repertoire. Three approaches were used to assess repertoire richness: RTK rarefaction, the Chao1 estimator, and Recon v2.1 estimates of unobserved clonotypes. Generation probabilities for all TCRbeta clonotypes obtained by the gDNA method from a few donors were computed using OLGA. What TCRdb holds here is the immuneACCESS table cut down to in-frame rearrangements. Part of the clones is not present; checked against another copy, under half of the missing clones reflect an unresolved V gene, and the others are unexplained. The D gene and trimming were derived from the DNA, and the V and J assignments and clone size from that table. Within this sample are around 2.5 million clones, with over 85% of them counted one time only. The ten largest clones add up to more than 0.35% of the sample.

This clone was detected only once. Its antigen specificity is not known. No clone much larger than this one lies a single base away; base qualities are absent. Healthy HIV-negative adults with no recently reported acute infections or vaccinations were included as donors. Every donor was a Caucasian adult living in Nashville, Tennessee, USA. CD4+ T cells were enriched by magnetic negative selection, after which naive cells were positively selected on CD45RA and the negative fraction was taken as the memory subset. After blood collection by leukapheresis, PBMCs were isolated using Ficoll-Histopaque density gradient centrifugation and then cryopreserved in the vapor phase of liquid nitrogen. Analytical flow cytometry was used to check the purity and quantity of every magnetically sorted T cell population. From each sorted fraction, genomic DNA was isolated and quantified by UV absorbance on a Nanodrop 2000c.

Spanning cysteine to phenylalanine, the CDR3 consists of 14 amino acids. Of all the DNA, just the CDR3 is kept, 42 bases in frame from base 1. The V end gives up 4 bases and the J end 6 bases, leaving 6 bases in the junction not matched to a gene. Via the germline V gene, CDR1 is SGHTA and CDR2 FQGNSA. Recombination linked TRBV7-2 to TRBJ2-3; TRBD2 aligns with 8 central bases. Sequenced material: naive CD4+ T cells from PBMCs. The cell subset or site label of this sample denotes: CD45RA+ positively selected. The clonotype originates from a man between 18 and 29 years old in good health. Some clones in this sample may be carry-over from other donors' samples. CDR3 protein: CASSSRLAFDTQYF. Here is the DNA: TGTGCCAGCAGCTCAAGACTAGCGTTTGATACGCAGTATTTT.